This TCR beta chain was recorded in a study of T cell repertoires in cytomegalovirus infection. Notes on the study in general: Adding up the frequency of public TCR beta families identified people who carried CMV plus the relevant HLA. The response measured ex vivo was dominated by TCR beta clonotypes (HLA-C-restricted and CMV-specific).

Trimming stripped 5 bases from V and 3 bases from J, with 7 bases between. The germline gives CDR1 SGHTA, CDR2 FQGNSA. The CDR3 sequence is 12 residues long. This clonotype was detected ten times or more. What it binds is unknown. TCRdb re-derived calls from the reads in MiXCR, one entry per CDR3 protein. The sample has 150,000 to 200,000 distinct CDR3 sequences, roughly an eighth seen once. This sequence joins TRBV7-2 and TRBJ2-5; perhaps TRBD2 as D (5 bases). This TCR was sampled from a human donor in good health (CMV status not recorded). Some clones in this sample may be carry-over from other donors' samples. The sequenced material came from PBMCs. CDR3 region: CASSRTEETQYF. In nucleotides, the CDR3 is TGTGCCAGCAGCCGGACTGAAGAGACCCAGTACTTC.